This entry is about one T cell receptor (beta chain). The antigen is not known. A multiplex PCR was run with 60 Vbeta primers and 13 Jbeta primers. Sequencing used immunoSEQ multiplex PCR; TCRdb keeps in-frame clones, though not all of them. The sample records 70,000 to 95,000 clones, roughly 83% being singletons. This sample was included in a study of cytomegalovirus exposure and HLA in healthy donors. Overall study results and limits: Further analysis was carried out later, and it showed several of the most significant clusters appearing linked to common viral pathogens. Fewer N-insertions than the approximately 700-donor mean were reportedly shown by an Asian-associated ancestry cluster in a later analysis. A classifier reportedly called cytomegalovirus status with high sensitivity and specificity. Trimming of TCR beta V- and J-genes showed a link, identified in a later analysis, to a missense DCLRE1C variant.

In germline, CDR1 is LNHDA, CDR2 SQIVND (reference sequence). The length of the CDR3 is 15 residues. V lost 3 bases and J 0 bases, leaving 11 bases between the germline ends. The sequenced material came from PBMCs. The rearrangement uses TRBV19 and TRBJ1-1; weak D call: TRBD1 (6 bases). The sequence was collected from a woman aged 40 to 50 in good health and CMV-seropositive. The CDR3 loop reads CASSIPDRMNTEAFF. Here the CDR3 DNA reads TGTGCCAGTAGTATCCCGGACAGAATGAACACTGAAGCTTTCTTT.